Listed here is a single TCR beta chain. The repertoire was sequenced with immunoSEQ multiplex PCR; TCRdb's copy has only in-frame clones and lacks some. The table lists roughly 120,000 clones, roughly 92% of them singletons. The data derive from a study of T cell changes during pregnancy in multiple sclerosis. Germline assignment: CDR1 SGHDT and CDR2 YYEEEE. Trimming took 1 base from V and 1 from J, leaving 11 bases between them. This CDR3 is built from 15 residues. The receptor's source is a female donor with multiple sclerosis, enrolled in a pregnancy study. The source was peripheral blood, collected before pregnancy. The chain has TRBV5-6 and TRBJ1-2; perhaps TRBD1 as D (5 bases). Here the CDR3 reads CASSLFGDFNYGYTF. The CDR3, as DNA: TGTGCCAGCAGCTTGTTTGGGGACTTTAACTATGGCTACACCTTC. Variable domain in full (rest from reference TRBV5-6 and TRBJ1-2): DAGVTQSPTHLIKTRGQQVTLRCSPKSGHDTVSWYQQALGQGPQFIFQYYEEEERQRGNFPDRFSGHQFPNYSSELNVNALLLGDSALYLCASSLFGDFNYGYTFGSGTRLTVV.